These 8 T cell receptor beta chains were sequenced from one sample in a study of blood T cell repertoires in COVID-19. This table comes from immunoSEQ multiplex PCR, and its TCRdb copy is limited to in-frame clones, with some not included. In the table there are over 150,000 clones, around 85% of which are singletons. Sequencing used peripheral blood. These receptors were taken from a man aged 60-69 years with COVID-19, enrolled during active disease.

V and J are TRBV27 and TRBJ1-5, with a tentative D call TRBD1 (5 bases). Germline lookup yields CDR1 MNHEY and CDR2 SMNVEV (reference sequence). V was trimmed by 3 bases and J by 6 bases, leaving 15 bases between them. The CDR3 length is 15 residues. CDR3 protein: CASSLAGGGGQPQHF. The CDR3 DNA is TGTGCCAGCAGTTTGGCGGGGGGAGGTGGTCAGCCCCAGCATTTT.

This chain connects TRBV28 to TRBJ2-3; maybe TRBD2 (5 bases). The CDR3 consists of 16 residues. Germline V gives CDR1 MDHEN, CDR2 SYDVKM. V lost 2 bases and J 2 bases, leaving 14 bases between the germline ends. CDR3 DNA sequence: TGTGCCAGCAGTTTAGCGGGCAGTAGGTACACAGATACGCAGTATTTT. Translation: CASSLAGSRYTDTQYF.

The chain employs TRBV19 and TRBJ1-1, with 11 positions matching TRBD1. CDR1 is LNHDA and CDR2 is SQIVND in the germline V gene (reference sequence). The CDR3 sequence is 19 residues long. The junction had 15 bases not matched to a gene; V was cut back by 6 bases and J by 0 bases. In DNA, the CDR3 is TGTGCCAGTAGCCCCAAAAGGACAGGGGGCGTCTCTATGAACACTGAAGCTTTCTTT. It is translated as CASSPKRTGGVSMNTEAFF.

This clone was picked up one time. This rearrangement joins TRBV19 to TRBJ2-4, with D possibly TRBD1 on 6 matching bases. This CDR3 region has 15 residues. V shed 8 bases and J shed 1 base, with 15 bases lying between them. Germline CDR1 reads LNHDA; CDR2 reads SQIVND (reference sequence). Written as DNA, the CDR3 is TGTGCCAGTTCCAGGGGTATTGAGGCCAAAAACATTCAGTACTTC. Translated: CASSRGIEAKNIQYF.

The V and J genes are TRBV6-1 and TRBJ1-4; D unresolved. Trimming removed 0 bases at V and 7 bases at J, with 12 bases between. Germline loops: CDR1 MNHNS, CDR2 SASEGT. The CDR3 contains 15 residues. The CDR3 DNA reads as TGTGCCAGCAGTGAAGCGCTGCGGGGTGCTGAAAAACTGTTTTTT. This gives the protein CASSEALRGAEKLFF.

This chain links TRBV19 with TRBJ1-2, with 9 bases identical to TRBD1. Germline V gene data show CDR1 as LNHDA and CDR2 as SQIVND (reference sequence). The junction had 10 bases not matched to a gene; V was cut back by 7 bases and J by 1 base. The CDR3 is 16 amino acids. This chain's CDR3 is CASNHWTGAGNYGYTF. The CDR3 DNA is TGTGCCAGTAACCACTGGACAGGGGCCGGTAACTATGGCTACACCTTC.

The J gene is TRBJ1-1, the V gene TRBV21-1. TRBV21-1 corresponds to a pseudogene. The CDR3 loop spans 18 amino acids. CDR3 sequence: CASSDLSGGVPSPTEAFF. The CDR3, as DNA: TGTGCCAGCAGCGACCTAAGTGGAGGGGTCCCCTCCCCGACTGAAGCTTTCTTT.

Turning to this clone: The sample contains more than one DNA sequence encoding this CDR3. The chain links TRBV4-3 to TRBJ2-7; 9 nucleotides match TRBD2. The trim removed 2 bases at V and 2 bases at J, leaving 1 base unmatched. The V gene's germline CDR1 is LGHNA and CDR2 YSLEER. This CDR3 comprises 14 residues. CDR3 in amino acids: CASSQLAGPYEQYF. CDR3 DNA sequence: TGCGCCAGCAGCCAACTAGCGGGACCCTACGAGCAGTACTTC.